Presented here are 16 T cell receptor beta chains from one specimen sequenced in a study of shared clonotypes between healthy human individuals. Using immunoSEQ multiplex PCR, the repertoire was profiled, and TCRdb retains in-frame clones only, with some absent. The sample lists almost 750,000 clones, 72% occurring once. Input material: memory CD4+ T cells sorted from blood. Stated subset: CD45RA-negative fraction. The receptors here all came from a woman in her twenties or thirties in good health.

This chain connects TRBV5-6 to TRBJ1-1; tentatively, D is TRBD1 (5 bases). The CDR3 loop spans 14 amino acids. The V end lost 3 bases, the J end lost 11 bases, and 20 bases lay between the germline ends. Germline CDR1 reads SGHDT; CDR2 reads YYEEEE. The chain's CDR3 is CASSSPIRQRKAFF. CDR3 DNA: TGTGCCAGCAGCTCCCCAATTCGACAGAGGAAGGCTTTCTTT. The whole variable domain, remainder taken from reference TRBV5-6 and TRBJ1-1, is DAGVTQSPTHLIKTRGQQVTLRCSPKSGHDTVSWYQQALGQGPQFIFQYYEEEERQRGNFPDRFSGHQFPNYSSELNVNALLLGDSALYLCASSSPIRQRKAFFGQGTRLTVV.

There are many counts of this clone. V is TRBV9 and J is TRBJ2-7, with D uncertain. Trimming cost V 7 bases and J 5 bases, with 13 bases left between them. The CDR3 has 12 residues. The germline V gene has CDR1 SGDLS and CDR2 YYNGEE. For the CDR3, the DNA is TGTGCCAGCTTGCGTCTCCGGGACGAGCAGTACTTC. The encoded protein is CASLRLRDEQYF.

The J gene is TRBJ1-1, the V gene TRBV6-5; 8 positions agree with TRBD1. There are 14 residues in the CDR3. CDR1 is MNHEY and CDR2 is SVGAGI in the germline V gene. The junction had 8 bases not matched to a gene; V was cut back by 6 bases and J by 5 bases. This CDR3 reads CASRPDRGHTEAFF. CDR3 nucleotide sequence: TGTGCCAGCAGACCAGACAGGGGCCATACTGAAGCTTTCTTT.

The sample holds a few counts of this clone. The chain has TRBV5-1 and TRBJ1-1; the match to TRBD1 covers 7 bases. J lost 1 base, V lost 4 bases, and 4 bases had no gene match. Germline V gives CDR1 SGHRS, CDR2 YFSETQ. There are 14 residues in the CDR3. CDR3 amino acids: CASSAGQANTEAFF. The CDR3 DNA reads TGCGCCAGCAGCGCCGGACAGGCGAACACTGAAGCTTTCTTT.

The CDR3 protein is CASSPTGGRYEQYF. Written as DNA, the CDR3 is TGTGCCAGCTCACCCACGGGGGGACGCTACGAGCAGTACTTC. The chain is built from TRBV18 and TRBJ2-7; TRBD2 aligns across 7 bases. This CDR3 has 14 residues. Germline assignment: CDR1 KGHSH and CDR2 LQKENI. Losses at the gene ends were 3 bases for V and 3 bases for J; bases not matched to a gene: 5.

CDR3 DNA sequence: TGTGCCAGCAGTCGATCGAGTGGTTTAACCGGGGAGCTGTTTTTT. Translation gives CASSRSSGLTGELFF. The rearrangement links TRBV6-5 to TRBJ2-2; D ambiguous. The CDR3 is made up of 15 amino acids. Germline CDR1 and CDR2: MNHEY and SVGAGI. Between the trimmed V and J ends, which lost 5 bases and 5 bases, there was a span of 15 bases.

The rearrangement links TRBV28 to TRBJ2-1; D may be TRBD1 or TRBD2 (5 bases each). Trimming left V 7 bases short and J 2 bases short, with 18 bases between. This CDR3 has 16 residues. Germline assignment: CDR1 MDHEN and CDR2 SYDVKM. CDR3 DNA sequence: TGTGCCAGCAAGGACCGGGACGGGGAGCCCTACAATGAGCAGTTCTTC. Protein product: CASKDRDGEPYNEQFF.

The chain is built from TRBV11-2 and TRBJ2-1; 8 bases match TRBD1. This CDR3 region has 15 residues. Germline CDR1 SGHAT, CDR2 FQNNGV. Germline trimming cut 6 bases from V and 5 bases from J; bases unmatched to any gene: 9. CDR3 bases: TGTGCCAGCAGGACATACCGGGACAGGAACAATGAGCAGTTCTTC. Translated, it gives CASRTYRDRNNEQFF.

In its sample, this clone was seen many times. The rearrangement joins TRBV7-9 to TRBJ1-1; no reliable D call. The CDR3 covers 10 residues. V lost 2 bases and J 7 bases, leaving 2 bases between the germline ends. Germline V gene data show CDR1 as SEHNR and CDR2 as FQNEAQ (reference sequence). The CDR3 coding sequence is TGTGCCAGCAGCTTACGTGAAGCTTTCTTT. It codes for CASSLREAFF.

This clone turned up a few times. The gene calls are TRBV6-5 and TRBJ2-7, with TRBD2 as a possible D gene (6 bases). CDR1 is MNHEY and CDR2 is SVGAGI in the germline V gene. V was cut by 0 bases and J by 2 bases, with 8 bases left in between. The CDR3 runs to 14 residues. The CDR3 DNA reads TGTGCCAGCAGTTACTCGCGGGGCGCCTACGAGCAGTACTTC. Protein sequence: CASSYSRGAYEQYF.

A word on this clone: Other DNA sequences in this sample translate to the same CDR3. The genes are TRBV2 and TRBJ2-1; 7 bases match TRBD2. V lost 3 bases and J lost 4; bases outside the gene matches: 3. The germline V gene has CDR1 SNHLY and CDR2 FYNNEI. The CDR3 runs to 14 residues. The CDR3: CASSELAAYNEQFF. Written as DNA, the CDR3 is TGTGCCAGCAGTGAGCTAGCGGCTTACAATGAGCAGTTCTTC. The full variable domain, rest sourced from reference TRBV2 and TRBJ2-1, is EPEVTQTPSHQVTQMGQEVILRCVPISNHLYFYWYRQILGQKVEFLVSFYNNEISEKSEIFDDQFSVERPDGSNFTLKIRSTKLEDSAMYFCASSELAAYNEQFFGPGTRLTVL.

V gene TRBV5-1 combines with J gene TRBJ2-2; D gene unclear. Per germline, CDR1 SGHRS and CDR2 YFSETQ. The CDR3 runs to 16 residues. The V end was cut by 0 bases, the J end by 1 base, with 10 bases between. CDR3 bases: TGCGCCAGCAGCTTGGAGGCACGCGGGAACACCGGGGAGCTGTTTTTT. Translated, it gives CASSLEARGNTGELFF. Using reference TRBV5-1 and TRBJ2-2 for the parts outside the CDR3, the full variable domain is KAGVTQTPRYLIKTRGQQVTLSCSPISGHRSVSWYQQTPGQGLQFLFEYFSETQRNKGNFPGRFSGRQFSNSRSEMNVSTLELGDSALYLCASSLEARGNTGELFFGEGSRLTVL.

V is TRBV28 and J is TRBJ1-2; TRBD1 agrees at 10 bases. Germline CDR1 and CDR2: MDHEN and SYDVKM. CDR3 length: 14 residues. J gave up 3 bases and V 5 bases, and 3 bases lay outside the gene matches. CDR3 coding DNA: TGTGCCAGCAGTCCCGGGACAGGGGACTATGGCTACACCTTC. Amino acids: CASSPGTGDYGYTF.

In this sample, this clone turned up many times. The rearrangement uses TRBV10-3 and TRBJ2-7, with D perhaps being TRBD1 or TRBD2 (5 bases each). With 3 bases removed from V and 3 bases from J, the gap between germline ends came to 12 bases. This CDR3 is 14 amino acids long. Per the germline V gene, CDR1 is ENHRY and CDR2 is SYGVKD. This chain's CDR3 is CAISDTGGSYEQYF. The DNA for the CDR3 is TGTGCCATCAGTGATACAGGAGGTAGCTACGAGCAGTACTTC.

This clone has just a few counts. The rearrangement links TRBV10-2 to TRBJ1-4; D may be TRBD1 (5 bases). The V end was cut by 1 base, the J end by 10 bases, with 10 bases between. The CDR3 loop spans 13 amino acids. Germline values: CDR1 WSHSY, CDR2 SAAADI. The DNA for the CDR3 is TGCGCCAGCAGTGAGTGGGACTCGGGAAAACTGTTTTTT. Translated: CASSEWDSGKLFF.

J is TRBJ1-2 and V is TRBV19; 8 positions match TRBD1. Trimming removed 2 bases from V and 8 bases from J; junction bases left unmatched: 4. The CDR3 has 13 residues. Germline V gene lookup returns CDR1 LNHDA and CDR2 SQIVND (reference sequence). CDR3 nucleotides: TGTGCCAGTAGTATAAACAGGGGGATCGGCTACACCTTC. Protein product: CASSINRGIGYTF. Supplemented by reference TRBV19 and TRBJ1-2, the full variable domain reads DGGITQSPKYLFRKEGQNVTLSCEQNLNHDAMYWYRQDPGQGLRLIYYSQIVNDFQKGDIAEGYSVSREKKESFPLTVTSAQKNPTAFYLCASSINRGIGYTFGSGTRLTVV.